The source of this T cell receptor beta chain is a study of T cell responses to AZD1222 COVID-19 vaccine. Study-level points and caveats: White British donors predominated, females outnumbered males, and clonal diversity was possibly underestimated. After the peak T cell response, and only then, were repertoires sampled. The study found vaccine-associated CD4 TCRs spanning spike, dominant at 160-218 and 743-854.

Samples with a second dose at about 4 or about 12 weeks were pooled together. This CDR3 is built from 12 residues. The V and J ends lost 3 bases and 5 bases respectively, with 8 bases between them. The table came from immunoSEQ multiplex PCR; TCRdb's copy has only in-frame clones and leaves some out. The table includes 60,000 to 80,000 clones, around 82% detected once. Note on this clone: Its cognate antigen is unknown.

The sample here was peripheral blood, taken 28 days after the second AZD1222 dose. This chain links TRBV12-3 or TRBV12-4 with TRBJ2-7; D remains unclear. The TCR comes from an adult who received the AZD1222 COVID-19 vaccine. The CDR3 DNA follows: TGTGCCAGCAGTTTTGACTTGAACGAGCAGTACTTC. Translated, it gives CASSFDLNEQYF.